Listed here are 22 T cell receptor beta chains from one sample, sequenced in a study of cytomegalovirus exposure and HLA in healthy donors (TCRdb year 2017). Libraries were made using the immunoSEQ multiplex PCR assay. For the multiplex PCR, a mixture combining 60 forward primers for TCR Vbeta segments and 13 reverse primers for TCR Jbeta segments was used. TCRdb holds this immuneACCESS table with in-frame rearrangements only. Some clones are missing; in checked studies, unresolved V genes explain under half, and the rest has no known cause. The sample includes some 140,000 clones, with roughly 80% observed a single time. Approximately 10% of the sample belongs to the ten largest clones. The sequenced sample consisted of PBMCs. These receptors were collected from a woman aged 50 to 60 in good health and CMV-seropositive.

V gene TRBV7-9 combines with J gene TRBJ2-7; 9 bases fit TRBD2. The length of the CDR3 is 19 residues. CDR1 is SEHNR, CDR2 FQNEAQ, per germline (reference sequence). The V and J ends lost 4 bases and 5 bases, in that order; junction bases with no gene match: 21. The CDR3 region has the DNA TGTGCCAGCAGCTCACTCCGGAGTAGCGGGGGCCCTCTCATGGACGAGCAGTACTTC. It encodes CASSSLRSSGGPLMDEQYF. The full variable domain, completed using reference TRBV7-9 and TRBJ2-7, is DTGVSQNPRHKITKRGQNVTFRCDPISEHNRLYWYRQTLGQGPEFLTYFQNEAQLEKSRLLSDRFSAERPKGSFSTLEIQRTEQGDSAMYLCASSSLRSSGGPLMDEQYFGPGTRLTVT.

V usage is TRBV27 and J usage is TRBJ1-3; possibly TRBD1 for D (6 bases). CDR1 and CDR2 from the germline V gene are MNHEY and SMNVEV (reference sequence). The CDR3 runs 16 residues. Trimming removed 4 bases at V and 0 bases at J, with 13 bases between. This CDR3 reads CASSSQQGTSGNTIYF. CDR3 DNA: TGTGCCAGCAGTTCCCAACAGGGCACCTCTGGAAACACCATATATTTT.

The chain combines TRBV7-3 with TRBJ1-1; unclear D gene. Germline V CDR1 and CDR2: SGHTA, FQGTGA. Trimming took 5 bases from V and 5 from J, leaving 9 bases between them. The CDR3 length is 12 residues. CDR3 protein: CASSPRFTEAFF. CDR3 DNA sequence: TGTGCCAGCAGCCCGCGATTTACTGAAGCTTTCTTT.

V usage is TRBV12-5 and J usage is TRBJ1-1; 7 nucleotides align to TRBD1. The CDR3 runs to 14 residues. J gave up 0 bases and V 6 bases, and 4 bases lay outside the gene matches. The V gene's germline CDR1 is LGHNT and CDR2 FRNRAP. The CDR3 region has the DNA TGTGCTAGTGGCCAGGGGGGAATGAACACTGAAGCTTTCTTT. Translation: CASGQGGMNTEAFF.

This clone has just a few counts. V is TRBV7-6 and J is TRBJ2-7; maybe TRBD1 (6 bases). V lost 1 base and J 5 bases, leaving 15 bases between the germline ends. This CDR3 is built from 15 residues. Germline lookup yields CDR1 SGHVS and CDR2 FNYEAQ. The CDR3: CASSLDRLKGDEQYF. The CDR3 DNA reads TGTGCCAGCAGCTTAGATCGACTAAAGGGGGACGAGCAGTACTTC.

Concerning this clone: Compared with germline, one end of the junction differs, possibly owing to a read error. Additional DNA sequences in this sample encode the identical CDR3. The chain recombines TRBV6-5 with TRBJ2-2; a possible D gene is TRBD2 (5 bases). Per germline, CDR1 MNHEY and CDR2 SVGAGI. This CDR3 is 15 amino acids long. Written as DNA, the CDR3 is TGTGCCAGCAGTTATATCGAGCGGAACACCGGGGAGCTATTTTTT. Amino acids: CASSYIERNTGELFF.

The chain is built from TRBV6-5 and TRBJ2-7; D might be TRBD2 (6 bases). Trimming took off 0 bases at V and 4 bases at J, with 16 bases between the two ends. Looked up from germline, CDR1 is MNHEY and CDR2 is SVGAGI. CDR3 size: 16 residues. The CDR3 is CASSYSLSGTQYEQYF. Here the CDR3 DNA reads TGTGCCAGCAGTTACTCCCTTTCCGGGACTCAATACGAGCAGTACTTC.

J is TRBJ1-1 and V is TRBV6-5; 9 bases fit TRBD1. Per germline, CDR1 MNHEY and CDR2 SVGAGI. This CDR3 is built from 13 residues. With V trimmed by 1 base and J by 6 bases, 0 bases remained unmatched. The CDR3 DNA reads as TGTGCCAGCAGTTACTGGGACAGGGCTGAAGCTTTCTTT. It codes for CASSYWDRAEAFF.

This clone has a handful of counts. The chain is built from TRBV7-6 and TRBJ2-3, with no clear D. Germline CDR1 is SGHVS and CDR2 is FNYEAQ. The CDR3 totals 13 residues. V lost 1 base, J lost 1 base, and 3 bases lay in between. Written as DNA, the CDR3 is TGTGCCAGCAGCTTAGGAGGCACAGATACGCAGTATTTT. It encodes CASSLGGTDTQYF.

The CDR3 spells CSVGGGEDTQYF. The CDR3, as DNA: TGCAGCGTTGGAGGGGGCGAAGATACGCAGTATTTT. The genes are TRBV29-1 and TRBJ2-3, with 7 bases aligning to TRBD1. CDR3 length equals 12 residues. Germline V gives CDR1 SQVTM, CDR2 ANQGSEA. With V trimmed by 4 bases and J by 5 bases, 3 bases remained unmatched.

The rearrangement joins TRBV19 to TRBJ2-6; D possibly corresponds to TRBD1 (6 bases). Trimming took 5 bases from V and 2 from J, leaving 13 bases between them. The CDR3 covers 16 residues. The germline gives CDR1 LNHDA, CDR2 SQIVND (reference sequence). The CDR3 loop is CASSGTGSPGANVLTF. CDR3 nucleotide sequence: TGTGCCAGTAGTGGTACAGGGTCCCCTGGGGCCAACGTCCTGACTTTC.

J is TRBJ1-1 and V is TRBV5-3; 7 nucleotides align to TRBD1. TRBV5-3 is annotated as an ORF whose role is uncertain. V lost 4 bases to trimming and J lost 1 base; unmatched junction nucleotides: 7. CDR3 size: 15 residues. The CDR3 protein is CARSHWTGANTEAFF. The CDR3 DNA sequence: TGTGCCAGAAGCCATTGGACAGGAGCGAACACTGAAGCTTTCTTT.

The chain carries TRBV30 and TRBJ2-7, with D tentatively TRBD2 (7 bases). Trimming shortened V by 3 bases and J by 4 bases, and 19 bases separated the two germline ends. The CDR3 totals 15 residues. Germline CDR1 GTSNPN, CDR2 SVGIG (reference sequence). CDR3 sequence reads: CAWRPRGADWYEQYF. The CDR3 DNA reads TGTGCCTGGAGGCCCCGGGGGGCCGATTGGTACGAGCAGTACTTC.

The chain recombines TRBV5-6 with TRBJ1-1, with 8 bases lining up with TRBD1. Germline loops: CDR1 SGHDT, CDR2 YYEEEE. The V gene end was trimmed by 4 bases and the J gene end by 3 bases; junction bases not matched to a gene: 2. The CDR3 runs to 13 residues. CDR3 nucleotides: TGTGCCAGCAGCCGACAGGGGTACACTGAAGCTTTCTTT. It is translated as CASSRQGYTEAFF.

The chain is built from TRBV7-9 and TRBJ1-5, with a possible D match to TRBD1 (5 bases). The CDR3 consists of 15 residues. Germline assignment: CDR1 SEHNR and CDR2 FQNEAQ (reference sequence). V lost 1 base to trimming and J lost 2 bases, with 9 bases between them. The CDR3 sequence: CASSLGWGGNQPQHF. The CDR3 nucleotides read TGTGCCAGCAGCTTAGGATGGGGGGGCAATCAGCCCCAGCATTTT.

The genes are TRBV4-1 and TRBJ2-1, with D perhaps TRBD1 (6 bases). The CDR3 covers 15 residues. The germline V gene has CDR1 MGHRA and CDR2 YSYEKL. V was pared by 3 bases and J by 9 bases, with 18 bases between. Here the CDR3 DNA reads TGCGCCAGCAGCCAGGAGTCCCGGGACATCGGTGAGCAGTTCTTC. Protein sequence: CASSQESRDIGEQFF.

The chain joins TRBV2 to TRBJ1-2; TRBD1 matches at 7 bases. J was trimmed by 4 bases and V by 4 bases; bases with no gene match: 6. The CDR3 covers 14 residues. Germline V gives CDR1 SNHLY, CDR2 FYNNEI. The CDR3 region has the DNA TGTGCCAGCAGTGTAGGAGGGGGCGGCTATGGCTACACCTTC. It codes for CASSVGGGGYGYTF.

The gene calls are TRBV4-3 and TRBJ1-5; D unresolved. V shed 1 base and J shed 4 bases, with 5 bases lying between them. The CDR3 has 13 residues. CDR1 and CDR2 from the germline V gene are LGHNA and YSLEER. Here the CDR3 DNA reads TGCGCCAGCAGCCAAGGGAGAAATCAGCCCCAGCATTTT. The encoded protein is CASSQGRNQPQHF.

This chain connects TRBV7-2 to TRBJ2-7; 7 bases match TRBD2. CDR3 length: 13 residues. V gave up 1 base and J gave up 6 bases; unmatched junction bases: 3. The germline CDR1 and CDR2 sequences are SGHTA and FQGNSA. The CDR3 region is CASSLEWGGEQYF. CDR3 bases: TGTGCCAGCAGCTTAGAGTGGGGGGGCGAGCAGTACTTC.

V is TRBV28 and J is TRBJ2-5; TRBD2 agrees at 7 bases. The J segment lost 8 bases and the V segment lost 5 bases, leaving 11 bases of the junction unmatched. Germline V gives CDR1 MDHEN, CDR2 SYDVKM. The CDR3 sequence is 14 residues long. CDR3 amino acids: CASSLLAGRATQYF. DNA for the CDR3: TGTGCCAGCAGTCTTTTAGCGGGCAGGGCAACCCAGTACTTC. The variable domain in full, with the rest retrieved from reference TRBV28 and TRBJ2-5, is DVKVTQSSRYLVKRTGEKVFLECVQDMDHENMFWYRQDPGLGLRLIYFSYDVKMKEKGDIPEGYSVSREKKERFSLILESASTNQTSMYLCASSLLAGRATQYFGPGTRLLVL.

The chain couples TRBV2 to TRBJ2-2; D is possibly TRBD1 (6 bases). Germline V CDR1 and CDR2: SNHLY, FYNNEI. Trimming took 8 bases from V and 6 from J, leaving 16 bases between them. The CDR3 covers 14 residues. CDR3 sequence (DNA): TGTGCCAGCCATAGAAACAGGGATCCCGGGGAGCTGTTTTTT. As protein: CASHRNRDPGELFF. The variable domain in full, with the rest retrieved from reference TRBV2 and TRBJ2-2, is EPEVTQTPSHQVTQMGQEVILRCVPISNHLYFYWYRQILGQKVEFLVSFYNNEISEKSEIFDDQFSVERPDGSNFTLKIRSTKLEDSAMYFCASHRNRDPGELFFGEGSRLTVL.

The chain couples TRBV5-4 to TRBJ1-1; D gene uncertain. V was pared by 0 bases and J by 7 bases, with 10 bases between. The CDR3 runs to 13 residues. From germline, CDR1 is SGHNT and CDR2 YYREEE (reference sequence). The CDR3 reads CASSLVEGNEAFF. CDR3 bases: TGTGCCAGCAGCTTGGTAGAGGGAAATGAAGCTTTCTTT.